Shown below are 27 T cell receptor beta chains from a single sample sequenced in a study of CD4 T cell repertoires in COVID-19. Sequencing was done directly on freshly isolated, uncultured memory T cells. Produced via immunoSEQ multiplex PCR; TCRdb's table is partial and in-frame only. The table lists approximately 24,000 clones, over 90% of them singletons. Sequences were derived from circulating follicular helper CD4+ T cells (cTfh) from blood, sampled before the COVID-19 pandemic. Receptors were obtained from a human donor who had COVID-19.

The CDR3 nucleotides read TGTGCCAGTAGTCCCCGGACAGGGGTGTCCTACGAGCAGTACTTC. This gives the protein CASSPRTGVSYEQYF. The genes are TRBV19 and TRBJ2-7, with TRBD1 identical over 9 bases. Germline lookup yields CDR1 LNHDA and CDR2 SQIVND (reference sequence). The J segment lost 1 base and the V segment lost 5 bases, leaving 6 bases of the junction unmatched. There are 15 residues in the CDR3. Based on the CDR3 plus reference TRBV19 and TRBJ2-7, the full variable domain is DGGITQSPKYLFRKEGQNVTLSCEQNLNHDAMYWYRQDPGQGLRLIYYSQIVNDFQKGDIAEGYSVSREKKESFPLTVTSAQKNPTAFYLCASSPRTGVSYEQYFGPGTRLTVT.

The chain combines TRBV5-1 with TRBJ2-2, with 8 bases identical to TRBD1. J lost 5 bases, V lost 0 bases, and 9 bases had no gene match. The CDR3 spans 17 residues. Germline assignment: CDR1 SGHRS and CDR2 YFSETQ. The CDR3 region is CASSLDTSGGGTGELFF. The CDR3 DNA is TGCGCCAGCAGCTTGGATACCTCAGGGGGCGGGACCGGGGAGCTGTTTTTT.

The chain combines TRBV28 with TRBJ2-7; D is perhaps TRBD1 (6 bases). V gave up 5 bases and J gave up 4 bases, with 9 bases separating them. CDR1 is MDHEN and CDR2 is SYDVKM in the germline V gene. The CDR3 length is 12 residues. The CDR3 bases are TGTGCCAGCAGTGCAACAGGGTACGAGCAGTACTTC. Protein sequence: CASSATGYEQYF. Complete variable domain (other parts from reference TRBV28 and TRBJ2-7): DVKVTQSSRYLVKRTGEKVFLECVQDMDHENMFWYRQDPGLGLRLIYFSYDVKMKEKGDIPEGYSVSREKKERFSLILESASTNQTSMYLCASSATGYEQYFGPGTRLTVT.

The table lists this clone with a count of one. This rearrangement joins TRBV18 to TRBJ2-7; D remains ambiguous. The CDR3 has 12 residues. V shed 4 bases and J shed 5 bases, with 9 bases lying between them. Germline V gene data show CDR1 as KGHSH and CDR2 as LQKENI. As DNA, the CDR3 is TGTGCCAGCTCACGAGCAATCCACGAGCAGTACTTC. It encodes CASSRAIHEQYF.

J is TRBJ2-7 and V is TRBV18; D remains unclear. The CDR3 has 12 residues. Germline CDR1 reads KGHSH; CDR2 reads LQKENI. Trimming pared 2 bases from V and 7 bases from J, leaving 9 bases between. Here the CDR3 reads CASSPVGKEQYF. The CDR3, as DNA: TGTGCCAGCTCACCAGTCGGTAAGGAGCAGTACTTC.

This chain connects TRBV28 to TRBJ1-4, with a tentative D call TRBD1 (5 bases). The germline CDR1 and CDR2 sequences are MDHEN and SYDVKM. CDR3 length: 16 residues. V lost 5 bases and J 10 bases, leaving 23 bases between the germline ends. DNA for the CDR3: TGTGCCAGCAGTCCGCCCCTCGGGCCGGGGGGGGGAAAACTGTTTTTT. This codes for CASSPPLGPGGGKLFF.

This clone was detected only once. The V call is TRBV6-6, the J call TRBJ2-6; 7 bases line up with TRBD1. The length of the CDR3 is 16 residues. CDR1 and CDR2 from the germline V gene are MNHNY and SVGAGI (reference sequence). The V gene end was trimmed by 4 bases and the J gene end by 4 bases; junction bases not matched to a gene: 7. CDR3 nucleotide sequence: TGTGCCAGCAGTTTCAAGGGGGCGCAAGGGGCCAACGTCCTGACTTTC. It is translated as CASSFKGAQGANVLTF.

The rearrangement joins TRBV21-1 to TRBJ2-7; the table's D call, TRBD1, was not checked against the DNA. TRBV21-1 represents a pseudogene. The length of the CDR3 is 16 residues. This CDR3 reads CASSNFWTGGVYEQYF. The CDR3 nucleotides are TGTGCCAGCAGCAACTTCTGGACAGGGGGTGTCTACGAGCAGTACTTC.

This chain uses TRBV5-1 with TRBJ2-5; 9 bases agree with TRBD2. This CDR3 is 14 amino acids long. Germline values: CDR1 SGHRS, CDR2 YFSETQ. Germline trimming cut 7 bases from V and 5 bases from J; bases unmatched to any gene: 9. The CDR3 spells CASSSAGGDETQYF. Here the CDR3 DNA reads TGCGCCAGCTCCTCAGCGGGGGGTGATGAGACCCAGTACTTC.

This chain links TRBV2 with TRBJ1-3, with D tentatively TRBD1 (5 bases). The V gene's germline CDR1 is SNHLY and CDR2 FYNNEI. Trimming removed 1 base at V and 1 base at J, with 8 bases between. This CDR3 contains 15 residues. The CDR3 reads CASSEEGVSGNTIYF. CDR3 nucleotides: TGTGCCAGCAGTGAAGAAGGGGTATCTGGAAACACCATATATTTT.

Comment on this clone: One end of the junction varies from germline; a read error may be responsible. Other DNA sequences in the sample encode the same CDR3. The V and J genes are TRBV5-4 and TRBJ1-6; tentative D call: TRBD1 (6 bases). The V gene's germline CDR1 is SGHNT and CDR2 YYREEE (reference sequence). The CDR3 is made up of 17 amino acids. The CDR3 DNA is TGTGCCAGCAGCCCGACTGGGGGCGACTCCTATAATTCCCCCCTCCACTTT. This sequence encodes CASSPTGGDSYNSPLHF.

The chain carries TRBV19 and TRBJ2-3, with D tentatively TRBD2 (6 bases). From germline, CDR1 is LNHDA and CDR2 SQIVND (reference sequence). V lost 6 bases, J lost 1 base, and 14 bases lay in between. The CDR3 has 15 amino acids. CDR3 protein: CASRPKGGGTDTQYF. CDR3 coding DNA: TGTGCCAGTAGGCCCAAGGGCGGGGGCACAGATACGCAGTATTTT.

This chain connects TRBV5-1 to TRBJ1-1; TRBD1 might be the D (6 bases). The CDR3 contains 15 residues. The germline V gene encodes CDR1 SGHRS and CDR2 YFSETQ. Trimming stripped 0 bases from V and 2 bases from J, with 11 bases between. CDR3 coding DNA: TGCGCCAGCAGCTTGGGGGCAGGGGCAAACACTGAAGCTTTCTTT. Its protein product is CASSLGAGANTEAFF.

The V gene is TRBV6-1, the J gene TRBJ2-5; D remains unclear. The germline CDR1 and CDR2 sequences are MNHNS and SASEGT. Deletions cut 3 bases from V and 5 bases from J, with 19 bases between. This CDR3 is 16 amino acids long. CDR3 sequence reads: CASSDSLPPRRETQYF. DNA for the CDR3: TGTGCCAGCAGTGATTCCCTTCCCCCGAGGCGGGAGACCCAGTACTTC.

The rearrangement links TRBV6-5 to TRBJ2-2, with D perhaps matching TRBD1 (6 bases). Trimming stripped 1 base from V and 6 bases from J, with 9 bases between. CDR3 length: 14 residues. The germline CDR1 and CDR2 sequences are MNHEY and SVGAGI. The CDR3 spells CASSYLGGAGELFF. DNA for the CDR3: TGTGCCAGCAGTTACTTAGGGGGTGCCGGGGAGCTGTTTTTT.

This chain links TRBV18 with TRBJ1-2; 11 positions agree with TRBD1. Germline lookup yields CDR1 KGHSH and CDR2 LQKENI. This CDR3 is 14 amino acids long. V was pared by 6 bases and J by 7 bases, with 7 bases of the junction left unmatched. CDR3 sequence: CASSTRTGGFGYTF. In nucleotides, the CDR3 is TGTGCCAGCTCCACCCGGACAGGGGGCTTTGGCTACACCTTC.

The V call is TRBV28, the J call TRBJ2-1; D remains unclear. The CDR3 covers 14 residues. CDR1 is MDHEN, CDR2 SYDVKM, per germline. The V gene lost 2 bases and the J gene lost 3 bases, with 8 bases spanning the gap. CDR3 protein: CASSLPQNYNEQFF. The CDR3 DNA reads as TGTGCCAGCAGTTTACCACAGAACTACAATGAGCAGTTCTTC. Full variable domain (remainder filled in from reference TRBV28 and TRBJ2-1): DVKVTQSSRYLVKRTGEKVFLECVQDMDHENMFWYRQDPGLGLRLIYFSYDVKMKEKGDIPEGYSVSREKKERFSLILESASTNQTSMYLCASSLPQNYNEQFFGPGTRLTVL.

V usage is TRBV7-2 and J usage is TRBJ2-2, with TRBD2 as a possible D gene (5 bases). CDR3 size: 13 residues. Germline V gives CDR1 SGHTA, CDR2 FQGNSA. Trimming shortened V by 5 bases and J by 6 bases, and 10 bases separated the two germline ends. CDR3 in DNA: TGTGCCAGCAGCCTTAGAGGGTCCGGGGAGCTGTTTTTT. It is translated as CASSLRGSGELFF.

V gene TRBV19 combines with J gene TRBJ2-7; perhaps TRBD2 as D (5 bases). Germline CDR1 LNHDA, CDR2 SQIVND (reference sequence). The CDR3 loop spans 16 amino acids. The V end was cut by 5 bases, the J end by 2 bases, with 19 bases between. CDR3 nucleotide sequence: TGTGCCAGTAGTGGAGGTGCAGGAGTGAAAGCCTACGAGCAGTACTTC. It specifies CASSGGAGVKAYEQYF.

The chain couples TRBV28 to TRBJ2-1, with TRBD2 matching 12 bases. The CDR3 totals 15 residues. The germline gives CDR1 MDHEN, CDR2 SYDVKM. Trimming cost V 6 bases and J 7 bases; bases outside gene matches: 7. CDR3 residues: CASRIRTSGVNEQFF. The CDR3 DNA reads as TGTGCCAGCAGGATACGGACTAGCGGGGTTAATGAGCAGTTCTTC.

CDR3 region: CASMIGARPEAFF. DNA of the CDR3: TGTGCCTCTATGATTGGGGCTAGGCCTGAAGCTTTCTTT. The chain has TRBV19 and TRBJ1-1, with D possibly matching TRBD1 (5 bases). V was cut by 11 bases and J by 6 bases, with 19 bases left in between. This CDR3 is built from 13 residues. Per the germline V gene, CDR1 is LNHDA and CDR2 is SQIVND (reference sequence).

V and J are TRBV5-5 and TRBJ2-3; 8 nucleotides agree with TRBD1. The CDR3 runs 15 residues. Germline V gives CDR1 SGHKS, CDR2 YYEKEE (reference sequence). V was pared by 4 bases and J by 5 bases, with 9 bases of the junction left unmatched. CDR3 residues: CASSLHPDRGDTQYF. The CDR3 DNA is TGTGCCAGCAGCCTTCACCCCGACAGGGGAGATACGCAGTATTTT. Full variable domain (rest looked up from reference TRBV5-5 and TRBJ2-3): DAGVTQSPTHLIKTRGQQVTLRCSPISGHKSVSWYQQVLGQGPQFIFQYYEKEERGRGNFPDRFSARQFPNYSSELNVNALLLGDSALYLCASSLHPDRGDTQYFGPGTRLTVL.

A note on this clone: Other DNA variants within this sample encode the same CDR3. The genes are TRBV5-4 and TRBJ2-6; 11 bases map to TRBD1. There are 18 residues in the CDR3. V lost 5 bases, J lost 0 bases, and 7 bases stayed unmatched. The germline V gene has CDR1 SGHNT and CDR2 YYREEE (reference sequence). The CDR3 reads CASSLAGTGGSGANVLTF. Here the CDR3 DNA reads TGTGCCAGCAGTCTCGCCGGGACAGGGGGCTCTGGGGCCAACGTCCTGACTTTC.

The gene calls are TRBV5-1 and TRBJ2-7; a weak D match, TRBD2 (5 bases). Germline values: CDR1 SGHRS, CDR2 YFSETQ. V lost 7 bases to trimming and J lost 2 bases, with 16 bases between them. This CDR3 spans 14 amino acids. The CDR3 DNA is TGCGCCAGCCGCAGAGTGACGGGAACCTACGAGCAGTACTTC. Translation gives CASRRVTGTYEQYF.

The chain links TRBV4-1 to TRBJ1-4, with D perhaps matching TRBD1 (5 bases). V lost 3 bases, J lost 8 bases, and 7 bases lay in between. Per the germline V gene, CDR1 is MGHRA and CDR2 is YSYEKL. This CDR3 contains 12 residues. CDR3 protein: CASSHPGEKLFF. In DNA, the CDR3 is TGCGCCAGCAGCCATCCAGGGGAAAAACTGTTTTTT.

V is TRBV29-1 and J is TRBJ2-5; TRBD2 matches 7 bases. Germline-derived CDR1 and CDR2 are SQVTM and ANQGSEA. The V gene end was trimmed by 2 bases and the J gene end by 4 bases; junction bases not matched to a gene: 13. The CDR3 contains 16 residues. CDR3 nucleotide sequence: TGCAGCGTTGAAAAGACGGGTACGTCGGGGGGAGAGACCCAGTACTTC. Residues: CSVEKTGTSGGETQYF.

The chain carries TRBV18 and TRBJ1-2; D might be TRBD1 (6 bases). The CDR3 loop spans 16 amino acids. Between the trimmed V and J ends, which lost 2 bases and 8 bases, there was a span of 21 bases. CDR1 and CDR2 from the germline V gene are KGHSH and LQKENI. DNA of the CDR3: TGTGCCAGCTCACCATCGGGTGTGGCACAGGGAGTCGGCTACACCTTC. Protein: CASSPSGVAQGVGYTF.